Following are 14 T cell receptor beta chains from one sample sequenced in a study of blood T cell repertoires in COVID-19. Method: immunoSEQ multiplex PCR; TCRdb's copy keeps in-frame clones and lacks some. Seen here are roughly 300,000 clones, over 75% observed once, and the top ten hold about 4.1%. Sequenced input: PBMCs or T cells enriched from blood (not recorded which). These receptors all stem from a man in his thirties or forties who had recovered from COVID-19.

This chain uses TRBV28 with TRBJ1-5; D is possibly TRBD1 (6 bases). Germline V gene data show CDR1 as MDHEN and CDR2 as SYDVKM. The length of the CDR3 is 14 residues. Trimming pared 4 bases from V and 7 bases from J, leaving 14 bases between. For the CDR3, the DNA is TGTGCCAGCAGTTCCAGAGGGACAACCCAGCCCCAGCATTTT. It is translated as CASSSRGTTQPQHF.

The chain uses TRBV6-5 and TRBJ2-2; tentative D call: TRBD1 (7 bases). The CDR3 is 15 amino acids. Germline V gene sequence: CDR1 MNHEY, CDR2 SVGAGI. Deletions cut 0 bases from V and 7 bases from J, with 12 bases between. This CDR3 reads CASSYSPRGDGELFF. As DNA, the CDR3 is TGTGCCAGCAGTTACTCCCCCAGGGGGGACGGGGAGCTGTTTTTT.

The chain couples TRBV24-1 to TRBJ2-1, with a weak D call TRBD1 (6 bases). CDR1 and CDR2 from the germline V gene are KGHDR and SFDVKD. V was pared by 9 bases and J by 12 bases, with 23 bases between. CDR3 length: 14 amino acids. The CDR3 DNA is TGTGCCACCTCCCGGCAGGGGCTCGGACAAGTGCAGTTCTTC. This encodes CATSRQGLGQVQFF.

The genes are TRBV18 and TRBJ2-7, with a possible D match to TRBD2 (6 bases). The CDR3 is 15 residues long. With 3 bases removed from V and 2 bases from J, the gap between germline ends came to 14 bases. Germline V gene data show CDR1 as KGHSH and CDR2 as LQKENI. The CDR3 protein is CASSPTGRRAYEQYF. The CDR3 DNA follows: TGTGCCAGCTCACCGACGGGGCGGAGGGCCTACGAGCAGTACTTC.

The chain combines TRBV7-8 with TRBJ2-6, with D possibly matching TRBD2 (7 bases). CDR3 size: 18 residues. Germline CDR1 SGHVS, CDR2 FQNEAQ. V shed 1 base and J shed 0 bases, with 13 bases lying between them. CDR3 sequence (DNA): TGTGCCAGCAGCTTAGACGGGGGGCAGGGCTCTGGGGCCAACGTCCTGACTTTC. It codes for CASSLDGGQGSGANVLTF.

CDR3: CASSIHRDYEQYF. The CDR3 DNA follows: TGTGCCAGCAGCATTCACAGGGACTACGAGCAGTACTTC. The chain joins TRBV7-9 to TRBJ2-7; weak D call: TRBD1 (6 bases). This CDR3 region has 13 residues. V was cut by 5 bases and J by 3 bases, with 11 bases left in between. Looked up from germline, CDR1 is SEHNR and CDR2 is FQNEAQ (reference sequence).

The J gene is TRBJ1-1, the V gene TRBV5-1; D is unresolved. Germline loops: CDR1 SGHRS, CDR2 YFSETQ. Trimming removed 0 bases at V and 6 bases at J, with 12 bases between. The CDR3 sequence is 14 residues long. This chain's CDR3 is CASSLEETLAEAFF. In DNA, the CDR3 is TGCGCCAGCAGCTTGGAGGAGACCTTAGCTGAAGCTTTCTTT.

This clone was seen only a few times. The chain couples TRBV7-6 to TRBJ1-1; D is unclear. The CDR3 loop spans 14 amino acids. Looked up from germline, CDR1 is SGHVS and CDR2 is FNYEAQ. V lost 4 bases to trimming and J lost 0 bases, with 9 bases between them. CDR3 nucleotide sequence: TGTGCCAGCAGCTCGGGAGGGATGAACACTGAAGCTTTCTTT. Its translation is CASSSGGMNTEAFF.

CDR3 amino acids: CASSMTGLNQPQHF. CDR3 coding DNA: TGTGCCAGTAGTATGACAGGGCTGAATCAGCCCCAGCATTTT. The genes are TRBV19 and TRBJ1-5, with 7 bases that match TRBD1. V was clipped by 3 bases and J by 4 bases; unmatched bases: 3. This CDR3 is 14 amino acids long. Germline V gene sequence: CDR1 LNHDA, CDR2 SQIVND (reference sequence).

The rearrangement joins TRBV6-1 to TRBJ2-6; no definite D call. This CDR3 region has 18 residues. Deletions cut 2 bases from V and 0 bases from J, with 14 bases between. Germline V gives CDR1 MNHNS, CDR2 SASEGT. In nucleotides, the CDR3 is TGTGCCAGCAGTGAAATGTACTCTTATACCTCTGGGGCCAACGTCCTGACTTTC. It yields the protein CASSEMYSYTSGANVLTF.

The genes are TRBV7-6 and TRBJ1-1, with TRBD1 identical over 7 bases. The CDR3 contains 17 residues. Trimming at V came to 1 base and at J to 1 base, leaving 9 bases not matched to a gene. Germline V lookup: CDR1 SGHVS, CDR2 FNYEAQ. CDR3 DNA: TGTGCCAGCAGCTTAGGGAGGAGGGGGCTGGAGAACACTGAAGCTTTCTTT. Translation gives CASSLGRRGLENTEAFF.

The chain carries TRBV18 and TRBJ2-7; D may be TRBD2 (6 bases). With 2 bases removed from V and 6 bases from J, the gap between germline ends came to 17 bases. This CDR3 spans 15 amino acids. The germline V gene encodes CDR1 KGHSH and CDR2 LQKENI. The CDR3 loop is CASSPLGTSLGEQYF. CDR3 sequence (DNA): TGTGCCAGCTCACCATTGGGGACTTCGTTGGGCGAGCAGTACTTC. The variable domain in full, with the rest retrieved from reference TRBV18 and TRBJ2-7, is NAGVMQNPRHLVRRRGQEARLRCSPMKGHSHVYWYRQLPEEGLKFMVYLQKENIIDESGMPKERFSAEFPKEGPSILRIQQVVRGDSAAYFCASSPLGTSLGEQYFGPGTRLTVT.

The rearrangement joins TRBV18 to TRBJ2-1; weak D call: TRBD2 (5 bases). CDR1 is KGHSH, CDR2 LQKENI, per germline. The CDR3 contains 13 residues. V lost 3 bases to trimming and J lost 9 bases, with 12 bases between them. CDR3 sequence (DNA): TGTGCCAGCTCACCTTCCGGAGGTGGTGAGCAGTTCTTC. Its protein is CASSPSGGGEQFF.

V usage is TRBV5-1 and J usage is TRBJ2-1, with 8 bases matching TRBD2. The CDR3 extends over 15 amino acids. The ends lost 4 bases at V and 10 bases at J; junction bases unmatched: 13. CDR1 and CDR2 from the germline V gene are SGHRS and YFSETQ. CDR3 bases: TGCGCCAGCAGCGGCCTGGGACTAGACCGCGGAGAGCAGTTCTTC. It specifies CASSGLGLDRGEQFF.